This T cell receptor beta chain was retrieved from a study of cytomegalovirus exposure and HLA in healthy donors (TCRdb year 2017). Describing the broader study: In an earlier analysis of around 540 of the donors, approximately 300 Gb of sequence data and 90 million to 130 million unique TCR beta sequences from about 190 million T cells were reported. Class I and class II HLA loci were covered by the typing at four-digit resolution. The study aimed to test whether signatures of past pathogen exposure could be identified by cataloging public T cell receptors. To decide whether each TCR beta V gene segment behaved as functional or pseudogenic, an earlier analysis of some 600 of the donors relied on high-throughput TCR beta sequencing. Along with the approximately 620-subject first cohort, a separate validation cohort of over a hundred different subjects was used. Typing coverage differed by locus: A, B, C, DRB1 and DQB1 were typed in roughly 620-630 donors, DQA1 in 522, DPA1 in around 600, and DPB1 in just under 480. An early release covering roughly 640 HLA-typed donors comprised roughly 300 gigabases of sequencing data and around 80 million unique TCR sequences. In a later genetic analysis, genome-wide SNP genotypes for 398 of the 666 donors were used, and that subset was treated as a discovery cohort. Donor age, sex, ethnicity and CMV serostatus were collected together with the repertoire data. The study profiled the T cell repertoires of some 610 subjects by immunosequencing and related them to cytomegalovirus serostatus. Four to six DR-DQ haplotypes were handled as single units for association and clustering because linkage in the cohort was strong. Among some 400 genotyped donors of the cohort, an average of approximately 220,000 unique TCR beta nucleotide sequences was sequenced per donor, of which 15% to 20% were non-productive. The study combined high-throughput TCR immunosequencing, statistical association of individual TCRs with disease status, and machine learning to predict cytomegalovirus infection status. A later analysis re-examined previously published TCR beta repertoires from around 670 donors and added high-resolution HLA genotyping to investigate patterns of TCR occurrence. All discovery cohort repertoires had been generated on a single sequencing platform. Rather than using new phenotypic data, the later analysis identified candidate immune exposures from TCR beta sequences and from how often those sequences occurred across donors. Among the roughly 390 genotyped donors, approximately 81% belonged to the genetic ancestry cluster associated with self-reported Caucasian donors.

Details on this clone: Its antigen is unknown. No qualities accompany the bases; no much larger clone lies one base away.

Paper-wide results and their limitations: Most CMV-associated TCR beta chains appeared to be HLA-restricted in a later analysis, and the HLA associations seemed to be driven largely by CMV exposure. Strong co-occurrence of HLA alleles, especially DR and DQ, made assigning TCR associations to individual alleles difficult. A group of highly shared sequence variants was considered likely to be a technical artifact of the sequencing pipeline. Sequencing depth was assumed to be roughly uniform across donors in the presence/absence analyses, though that assumption may not hold. In a later genetic analysis, a missense DCLRE1C variant was associated with V-gene and J-gene trimming of TCR beta chains, and the association was replicated in an independent cohort. In a later analysis, 16,951 TCR beta sequences were associated with specific HLA alleles at a false discovery rate of 0.05. In a later analysis, HLA-associated TCR beta chains were found to be more clonally expanded and to have lower generation probabilities than equally common non-associated chains. It was suggested by the authors that the approach could potentially be generalized to other disease states and immunological phenotypes. Because counts were too low, seventeen rarely observed V segments, including chromosome 9 orphons, were excluded from the earlier analysis of under 650 of the donors. Broadly in line with IMGT annotations, most TCR beta V segments showed up in productive rearrangements about 87% or about 30% of the time in an earlier analysis of 587 of the donors. In a later analysis, several top co-occurrence clusters were reported to appear linked to parvovirus B19, influenza, CMV and Epstein-Barr virus. Linkage disequilibrium might explain the correlated functional status among segregating V segments, but an unknown experimental factor could not be ruled out. A later genetic analysis reported fewer N-insertions in productive TCRs among donors in an Asian-associated ancestry cluster than the approximately 670-donor mean. Because HLA typing was missing for some donors at each locus, association tests included only the typed subset. Some IMGT-functional V segments, including TRBV6-2 and TRBV6-3, could not be distinguished by the 87-base-pair reads and were therefore excluded. A further reported finding was that TCR beta sequences accurately predicted the HLA-A and HLA-B alleles for most subjects in the first cohort. A few of the identified cytomegalovirus-associated TCR beta chains were confirmed in vitro to be specific for cytomegalovirus antigens. In a later analysis, TCR association rates were found to vary across HLA loci, with the most associated TCRs seen for DRB1 alleles and the fewest for HLA-C alleles. The only immune exposure information available for the cohort was CMV serostatus. Across donors, most TCR sequences were observed very rarely, whereas some public TCRs were present in many individuals. In the study, approximately 160 TCR beta chains were listed as associated with cytomegalovirus. In both the original and validation cohorts, the classifier was reported to diagnose cytomegalovirus status with high specificity and sensitivity. Only TCR beta chains were sequenced in this cohort, and the absence of alpha or paired-chain data limited detectable features.

The protocol used for the library was the immunoSEQ multiplex PCR assay. The multiplex PCR relied on a mix of 60 forward primers for TCR Vbeta segments and 13 reverse primers for TCR Jbeta segments. The CDR3 region of rearranged TCR beta genes was amplified from genomic DNA by a multiplex PCR assay. The Illumina HiSeq System was used to sequence the amplified TCR beta libraries as 87-base-pair reads. Concerning the study's data processing: Across the 640 or so repertoires, a later analysis counted 80 million or so unique TCR beta chains, around 10 million of which were shared by at least two donors. Raw reads were error-corrected and collapsed into unique sequences with a nearest-neighbor algorithm that merged closely related sequences to remove PCR and sequencing errors. To assign V, D and J gene segments, CDR3 sequences were aligned to IMGT reference sequences. For a sequence to be retained, at least a six-nucleotide match to both a V gene segment and a J gene segment was required. A rearrangement was called productive if the CDR3 had no stop codons and remained in frame with V and J, and every other rearrangement was called non-productive. CDR3 was defined by IMGT convention, running from the second conserved V-encoded cysteine to the conserved J-encoded phenylalanine. The earlier analysis of some 600 of the donors excluded sequences that lacked an unambiguous match to a single V gene segment. In an earlier analysis of 587 of the donors, V segments were called functional above 56.7% productive rearrangements and were called segregating when the between-donor standard deviation exceeded 5%. To diagnose cytomegalovirus status from the catalog of TCR beta chain sequences, a statistical classification framework was built. V and J gene assignment, in a later analysis, came from comparing TCR nucleotide sequences with IMGT/GENE-DB human TR gene sequences. The TCRdist pipeline was used in a later analysis to assign CDR3 sequences and most-parsimonious VDJ recombination scenarios. In a later analysis, each TCR beta chain was defined by its CDR3 amino acid sequence together with its V-gene family, and reads lacking a unique V-gene family were excluded. To address suspected cross-contamination and a sequencing artifact, a later analysis removed roughly 640 highly shared, low-generation-probability nucleotide sequences. In a later analysis, a clonal expansion index for each public chain was calculated from normalized within-repertoire ranks of inferred template counts. Generation probabilities in a later analysis came from a VDJ recombination model fitted to out-of-frame rearrangements, and those results were checked against IGoR. A later analysis scored TCR-TCR, TCR-HLA and TCR-CMV co-occurrence with hypergeometric tests, applying a repertoire-size bias correction to TCR pairs. A later analysis estimated false discovery rates by permuting HLA or CMV assignments 20 times. In a later analysis, co-occurring TCRs were grouped using DBSCAN, with TCRdist sequence similarity added in when clustering inside HLA-allele-positive subsets. Co-occurrence clustering excluded repertoires with fewer than 30,000 or more than 120,000 public chains, plus five with anomalous nucleotide sharing. The clones in this table, taken by TCRdb from immuneACCESS, are in-frame only. Not every clone is retained; where verified, under half of the shortfall comes from an unresolved V gene, and the cause of the rest is unknown. That table gives V, J and clone size, and the DNA gave D and trimming. The sample records 210,000 or so clones, under 80% of which are singletons. Under 0.25% of the sample goes to the ten largest clones.

Measured from the cysteine to the phenylalanine, the CDR3 is 16 residues long. Here the CDR3 DNA is all that survives: 48 bases in frame from base 1. CDR1 and CDR2 are drawn from the germline V gene: SGHRS, YFSETQ. The germline ends are 21 bases apart after V is trimmed by 4 bases and J by 5 bases. The cohort consisted of more than 650 healthy bone marrow donors. At the time of sampling, all cohort members were nominally healthy, though unrecorded immune exposures were likely present. The donor was CMV seronegative and was included in the group of several hundred seronegative cohort members. Each donor provided a peripheral blood sample, and peripheral blood mononuclear cells were used for TCR beta sequencing. The Qiagen DNeasy Blood Extraction Kit was used to extract genomic DNA from the blood cell samples.

The chain uses TRBV5-1 and TRBJ2-5, and TRBD2 may be the D gene, going by 6 matching bases. The origin of this receptor is a girl aged 2 to 10 in good health and CMV-seronegative. The specimen was PBMCs. The nucleotide sequence reads TGCGCCAGCAGCGGAGGGCAGGGAAGATCGTGGGAGACCCAGTACTTC. Translation gives CASSGGQGRSWETQYF.